The T cell receptor (beta chain) under discussion was sequenced for a study of blood T cell repertoires in COVID-19. The wider study: Acute and convalescent COVID-19 samples came from the United States, Italy and Spain. PBMCs, B-cell-depleted T cells, or T cells were the source of the cDNA or gDNA that made up the material.

As handled by the study authors: Estimation of nucleated cell counts was performed using reference gene primer amplification. Assay: immunoSEQ multiplex PCR; the TCRdb copy retains only in-frame clones and omits some. Clone size and the V and J calls come from that table; the DNA yielded D and trimming. The sample records fewer than 500,000 clones, 70% to 90% being singletons. Study members were between about 18 and 95 years old and lived in about two dozen US regions. The clonotype was recovered from a woman aged 18 to 35 with acute COVID-19. Sequencing input: PBMCs or T cells enriched from blood (not recorded which).

CDR3 region: CASSLVPGGYEGYTF. DNA of the CDR3: TGTGCCAGCAGCTTGGTCCCAGGGGGATATGAAGGCTACACCTTC. The chain employs TRBV5-4 and TRBJ1-2; 7 bases are a match to TRBD1. The CDR3 runs 15 residues. Germline CDR1 SGHNT, CDR2 YYREEE (reference sequence). Germline trimming cut 0 bases from V and 8 bases from J; bases unmatched to any gene: 10.